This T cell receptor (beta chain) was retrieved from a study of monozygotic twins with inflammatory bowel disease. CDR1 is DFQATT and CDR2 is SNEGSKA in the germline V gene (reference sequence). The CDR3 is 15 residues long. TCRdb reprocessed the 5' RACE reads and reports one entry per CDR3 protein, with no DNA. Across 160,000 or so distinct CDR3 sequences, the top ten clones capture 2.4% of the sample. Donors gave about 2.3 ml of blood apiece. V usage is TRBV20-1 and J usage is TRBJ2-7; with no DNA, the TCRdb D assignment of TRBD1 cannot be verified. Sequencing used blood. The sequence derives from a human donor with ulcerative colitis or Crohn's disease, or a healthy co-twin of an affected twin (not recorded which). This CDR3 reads CSARDGLAGAYEQYF.